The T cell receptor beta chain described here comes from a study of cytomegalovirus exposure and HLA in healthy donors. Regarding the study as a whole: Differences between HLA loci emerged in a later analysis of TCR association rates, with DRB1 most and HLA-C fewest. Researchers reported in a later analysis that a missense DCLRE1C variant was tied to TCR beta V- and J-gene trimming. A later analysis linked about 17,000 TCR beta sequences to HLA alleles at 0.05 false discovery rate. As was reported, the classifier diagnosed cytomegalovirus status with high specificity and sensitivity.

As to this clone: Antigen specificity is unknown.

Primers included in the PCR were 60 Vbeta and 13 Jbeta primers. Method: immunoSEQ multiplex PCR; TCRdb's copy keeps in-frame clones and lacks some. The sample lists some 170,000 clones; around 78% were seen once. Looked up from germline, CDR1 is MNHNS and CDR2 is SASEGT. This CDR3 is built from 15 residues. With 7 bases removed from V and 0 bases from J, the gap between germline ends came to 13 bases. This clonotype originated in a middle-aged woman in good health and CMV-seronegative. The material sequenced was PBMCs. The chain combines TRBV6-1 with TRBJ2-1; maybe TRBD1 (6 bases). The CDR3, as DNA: TGTGCCAGCACCCAACAGGGTAGCTCCTACAATGAGCAGTTCTTC. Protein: CASTQQGSSYNEQFF.